The 31 T cell receptor beta chains below all came from one sample that was sequenced in a study of blood T cell repertoires in COVID-19. Produced via immunoSEQ multiplex PCR; TCRdb's table is partial and in-frame only. The sample records about 59,000 clones, 80% to 95% being singletons. Material for sequencing was peripheral blood. These receptor sequences come from a man aged 80 or over with acute or convalescent COVID-19.

This clone was detected once. V is TRBV19 and J is TRBJ2-7, with D perhaps matching TRBD2 (6 bases). With 5 bases removed from V and 1 base from J, the gap between germline ends came to 12 bases. Germline V gene sequence: CDR1 LNHDA, CDR2 SQIVND (reference sequence). CDR3 length: 14 residues. CDR3 residues: CASSGRDSSYEQYF. In nucleotides, the CDR3 is TGTGCCAGTAGTGGGCGGGACTCATCCTACGAGCAGTACTTC. Filled out from reference TRBV19 and TRBJ2-7, the complete variable domain reads DGGITQSPKYLFRKEGQNVTLSCEQNLNHDAMYWYRQDPGQGLRLIYYSQIVNDFQKGDIAEGYSVSREKKESFPLTVTSAQKNPTAFYLCASSGRDSSYEQYFGPGTRLTVT.

This chain joins TRBV6-5 and TRBJ1-2, with TRBD1 matching 10 bases. V lost 7 bases and J lost 7; bases outside the gene matches: 12. CDR1 and CDR2 (germline): MNHEY, SVGAGI. This CDR3 comprises 15 residues. The DNA of the CDR3 is TGTGCCAGCACGCCATCGACAGGGGGCTCGGGTGGCTACACCTTC. It specifies CASTPSTGGSGGYTF.

The rearrangement joins TRBV7-3 to TRBJ2-1, with 8 bases lining up with TRBD1. CDR1 and CDR2 (germline): SGHTA, FQGTGA. The CDR3 totals 16 residues. With 5 bases clipped from V and 0 bases from J, the junction kept 6 bases outside the gene matches. The CDR3 DNA reads as TGTGCCAGCAGCGACCGGACAGGGAGCTCCTACAATGAGCAGTTCTTC. Residues: CASSDRTGSSYNEQFF. Combining the CDR3 with reference TRBV7-3 and TRBJ2-1 gives the whole variable domain GAGVSQTPSNKVTEKGKYVELRCDPISGHTALYWYRQSLGQGPEFLIYFQGTGAADDSGLPNDRFFAVRPEGSVSTLKIQRTERGDSAVYLCASSDRTGSSYNEQFFGPGTRLTVL.

V usage is TRBV10-3 and J usage is TRBJ2-5; tentative D call: TRBD2 (5 bases). The CDR3 sequence is 14 residues long. Germline-derived CDR1 and CDR2 are ENHRY and SYGVKD. V lost 4 bases to trimming and J lost 5 bases, with 14 bases between them. CDR3 bases: TGTGCCATCAGTGCACTTCCGGGGTCGGAGACCCAGTACTTC. Its translation: CAISALPGSETQYF.

V and J are TRBV6-6 and TRBJ1-5; weak D call: TRBD1 (5 bases). CDR3 length: 14 amino acids. Germline CDR1 is MNHNY and CDR2 is SVGAGI (reference sequence). Trimming shortened V by 6 bases and J by 3 bases, and 12 bases separated the two germline ends. In nucleotides, the CDR3 is TGTGCCAGCAGACCGGGGGGAGTCAATCAGCCCCAGCATTTT. Translated, it gives CASRPGGVNQPQHF.

This clone was recorded once. The CDR3 coding sequence is TGCGCCAGCAGCGGGGCCGGGACAAACACCGGGGAGCTGTTTTTT. Translated: CASSGAGTNTGELFF. This rearrangement joins TRBV5-1 to TRBJ2-2; D may be TRBD1 (6 bases). The germline V and J ends were trimmed by 4 bases and 2 bases, with 12 bases remaining between them. CDR3 length: 15 residues. Germline lookup yields CDR1 SGHRS and CDR2 YFSETQ. The full variable domain, with the rest looked up from reference TRBV5-1 and TRBJ2-2, is KAGVTQTPRYLIKTRGQQVTLSCSPISGHRSVSWYQQTPGQGLQFLFEYFSETQRNKGNFPGRFSGRQFSNSRSEMNVSTLELGDSALYLCASSGAGTNTGELFFGEGSRLTVL.

The V and J genes are TRBV11-3 and TRBJ2-3; 9 nucleotides line up with TRBD1. The CDR3 is 16 residues long. Germline V gene data show CDR1 as SGHNT and CDR2 as YENEEA. The V and J ends lost 1 base and 0 bases, in that order; junction bases with no gene match: 2. CDR3 residues: CASSLGGTGSTDTQYF. CDR3 DNA sequence: TGTGCCAGCAGCTTAGGTGGGACAGGGAGCACAGATACGCAGTATTTT. Variable domain in full (rest from reference TRBV11-3 and TRBJ2-3): EAGVVQSPRYKIIEKKQPVAFWCNPISGHNTLYWYLQNLGQGPELLIRYENEEAVDDSQLPKDRFSAERLKGVDSTLKIQPAELGDSAVYLCASSLGGTGSTDTQYFGPGTRLTVL.

The V gene is TRBV11-2, the J gene TRBJ1-1, with 9 bases aligning to TRBD1. The V gene's germline CDR1 is SGHAT and CDR2 FQNNGV. This CDR3 is 16 amino acids long. With 1 base clipped from V and 6 bases from J, the junction kept 9 bases outside the gene matches. For the CDR3, the DNA is TGTGCCAGCAGCTTAGCCCAGGGACAGGGTGAGGCTGAAGCTTTCTTT. Translating gives CASSLAQGQGEAEAFF. Full variable domain (rest looked up from reference TRBV11-2 and TRBJ1-1): EAGVAQSPRYKIIEKRQSVAFWCNPISGHATLYWYQQILGQGPKLLIQFQNNGVVDDSQLPKDRFSAERLKGVDSTLKIQPAKLEDSAVYLCASSLAQGQGEAEAFFGQGTRLTVV.

The rearrangement joins TRBV5-1 to TRBJ2-7; a possible D gene is TRBD1 (6 bases). Trimming shortened V by 4 bases and J by 5 bases, and 10 bases separated the two germline ends. The CDR3 runs 12 residues. Per the germline V gene, CDR1 is SGHRS and CDR2 is YFSETQ. The CDR3 region is CASSESGDEQYF. The CDR3 DNA reads as TGCGCCAGCAGCGAATCAGGGGACGAGCAGTACTTC.

The chain links TRBV20-1 to TRBJ2-7; 8 bases map to TRBD1. The CDR3 runs to 10 residues. V dropped 8 bases and J dropped 6; count of bases not matched to a gene: 3. Per germline, CDR1 DFQATT and CDR2 SNEGSKA (reference sequence). The CDR3 here is CSYRGAEQYF. The CDR3 bases are TGCAGTTACAGGGGGGCCGAGCAGTACTTC.

This clone was seen just once. The chain's CDR3 is CASSVPPNRGAKQSQHF. CDR3 nucleotide sequence: TGTGCCAGCAGCGTTCCCCCCAACAGGGGGGCAAAGCAATCCCAGCATTTT. The J gene is TRBJ1-5, the V gene TRBV11-2, with 8 bases fitting TRBD1. Germline CDR1 SGHAT, CDR2 FQNNGV. The CDR3 sequence is 17 residues long. V shed 5 bases and J 11 bases; nucleotides not matched to a gene: 20.

This chain connects TRBV18 to TRBJ2-7; possibly TRBD1 for D (6 bases). V lost 3 bases and J lost 2, with 11 bases in between. This CDR3 contains 14 residues. Per germline, CDR1 KGHSH and CDR2 LQKENI. CDR3 in DNA: TGTGCCAGCTCACCCCGGGACATCACCTACGAGCAGTACTTC. Protein: CASSPRDITYEQYF.

This rearrangement joins TRBV7-6 to TRBJ2-5; tentative D call: TRBD2 (6 bases). V dropped 3 bases and J dropped 5 bases, with 10 bases sitting between them. The V gene's germline CDR1 is SGHVS and CDR2 FNYEAQ. This CDR3 has 13 residues. For the CDR3, the DNA is TGTGCCAGCAGCTTCTTCCGGGGGGAGACCCAGTACTTC. It translates to CASSFFRGETQYF.

The chain combines TRBV29-1 with TRBJ2-2; D is uncertain. V lost 4 bases and J 0 bases, leaving 6 bases between the germline ends. Germline lookup yields CDR1 SQVTM and CDR2 ANQGSEA. This CDR3 has 13 residues. The CDR3 loop is CSVVLANTGELFF. CDR3 nucleotide sequence: TGCAGCGTTGTTCTAGCGAACACCGGGGAGCTGTTTTTT.

The rearrangement links TRBV5-5 to TRBJ1-2; 7 bases are a match to TRBD1. The V segment lost 1 base and the J segment 2 bases; nucleotides outside the gene matches: 5. The CDR3 runs to 15 residues. Germline values: CDR1 SGHKS, CDR2 YYEKEE (reference sequence). The CDR3 is CASSLSRQGNYGYTF. The CDR3 region has the DNA TGTGCCAGCAGCTTGAGTCGACAGGGAAACTATGGCTACACCTTC.

The genes are TRBV28 and TRBJ2-3; 9 nucleotides agree with TRBD2. J gave up 3 bases and V 5 bases, and 9 bases lay outside the gene matches. Germline V CDR1 and CDR2: MDHEN, SYDVKM. The CDR3 is made up of 16 amino acids. CDR3 sequence (DNA): TGTGCCAGCAGTCCGTTCGGAGCGGGGGGAACAGATACGCAGTATTTT. It is translated as CASSPFGAGGTDTQYF.

The V gene is TRBV27, the J gene TRBJ2-7, with D perhaps matching TRBD1 (6 bases). This CDR3 comprises 14 residues. V lost 6 bases, J lost 1 base, and 13 bases lay in between. Germline V gene sequence: CDR1 MNHEY, CDR2 SMNVEV (reference sequence). The CDR3 sequence: CASRAQGKSYEQYF. In nucleotides, the CDR3 is TGTGCCAGCAGGGCGCAGGGGAAGTCCTACGAGCAGTACTTC.

The V and J genes are TRBV3-1 (or the pseudogene TRBV3-2) and TRBJ1-4; D gene ambiguous. In germline, CDR1 is LGHDT, CDR2 YNNKEL (reference sequence). The CDR3 is made up of 15 amino acids. V was clipped by 2 bases and J by 1 base, with 8 bases between them. CDR3 nucleotide sequence: TGTGCCAGCAGCCAACGACTTATAACTAATGAAAAACTGTTTTTT. It codes for CASSQRLITNEKLFF.

This chain joins TRBV7-9 and TRBJ1-1; D might be TRBD1 (5 bases). Trimming pared 2 bases from V and 1 base from J, leaving 11 bases between. CDR3 size: 15 residues. Per germline, CDR1 SEHNR and CDR2 FQNEAQ (reference sequence). The CDR3 bases are TGTGCCAGCAGCTTAAGCCAGGGTGGGAACACTGAAGCTTTCTTT. It encodes CASSLSQGGNTEAFF.

The chain is built from TRBV6-1 and TRBJ2-3; 8 bases match TRBD2. Germline CDR1 reads MNHNS; CDR2 reads SASEGT. The CDR3 runs to 16 residues. J was trimmed by 1 base and V by 2 bases; bases with no gene match: 5. The CDR3 loop is CASSERSGGRTDTQYF. The CDR3 DNA sequence: TGTGCCAGCAGTGAAAGGAGCGGGGGCCGCACAGATACGCAGTATTTT.

The rearrangement joins TRBV7-2 to TRBJ2-1, with 9 bases identical to TRBD2. Looked up from germline, CDR1 is SGHTA and CDR2 is FQGNSA. Trimming removed 5 bases from V and 6 bases from J; junction bases left unmatched: 8. The CDR3 is 15 residues long. CDR3 sequence: CASSVSGGLTNEQFF. The CDR3 DNA reads TGTGCCAGCAGCGTTAGCGGGGGTCTAACCAATGAGCAGTTCTTC. Drawing the rest from reference TRBV7-2 and TRBJ2-1, the complete variable domain is GAGVSQSPSNKVTEKGKDVELRCDPISGHTALYWYRQSLGQGLEFLIYFQGNSAPDKSGLPSDRFSAERTGGSVSTLTIQRTQQEDSAVYLCASSVSGGLTNEQFFGPGTRLTVL.

A note on this clone: At one of its ends the junction is not consistent with the germline gene, which may arise from a read error. The chain combines TRBV19 with TRBJ1-1; TRBD1 is a possible D gene (6 bases). CDR3 size: 13 residues. Germline V gene data show CDR1 as LNHDA and CDR2 as SQIVND (reference sequence). The CDR3 DNA reads TGTGCCAGTAGTATGGATTGGGACACAGAAGCTTTCTTT. Encoded protein: CASSMDWDTEAFF.

This clone was seen more than once but under ten times. This chain links TRBV4-2 with TRBJ1-1; possible D gene TRBD1, 5 bases. This CDR3 is built from 14 residues. Germline V lookup: CDR1 LGHNA, CDR2 YNFKEQ. Trimming stripped 0 bases from V and 12 bases from J, with 17 bases between. CDR3 DNA sequence: TGTGCCAGCAGCCAAGACCCTCCGCGGGGGGAACCTTTCTTT. As protein: CASSQDPPRGEPFF.

This chain joins TRBV30 and TRBJ1-2, with 7 bases matching TRBD1. Germline-derived CDR1 and CDR2 are GTSNPN and SVGIG (reference sequence). CDR3 length: 12 amino acids. Trimming removed 4 bases from V and 4 bases from J; junction bases left unmatched: 3. The chain's CDR3 is CAWKRQGYGYTF. Written as DNA, the CDR3 is TGTGCCTGGAAACGACAGGGCTATGGCTACACCTTC.

The V gene is TRBV7-9, the J gene TRBJ2-5; unclear D gene. CDR1 and CDR2 from the germline V gene are SEHNR and FQNEAQ (reference sequence). The germline V and J ends were trimmed by 5 bases and 5 bases, with 9 bases remaining between them. The CDR3 loop spans 12 amino acids. The CDR3 sequence: CASSPIEETQYF. CDR3 bases: TGTGCCAGCAGCCCCATCGAGGAGACCCAGTACTTC.

This chain joins TRBV7-8 and TRBJ2-1; 11 bases are shared with TRBD2. CDR1 and CDR2 (germline): SGHVS, FQNEAQ. This CDR3 comprises 18 residues. The trim removed 3 bases at V and 0 bases at J, leaving 7 bases unmatched. This CDR3 is CASSLRLAGRSSYNEQFF. CDR3 nucleotide sequence: TGTGCCAGCAGCTTGCGACTAGCGGGGCGAAGCTCCTACAATGAGCAGTTCTTC.

The chain uses TRBV15 and TRBJ2-7; D is unclear. Looked up from germline, CDR1 is LNHNV and CDR2 is YYDKDF (reference sequence). CDR3 length: 16 amino acids. V lost 1 base to trimming and J lost 4 bases, with 17 bases between them. CDR3 coding DNA: TGTGCCACCAGCAGAGGAATGGCAGGTCGTCCTTACGAGCAGTACTTC. It encodes CATSRGMAGRPYEQYF.

This clone was seen once. The chain couples TRBV6-2 or TRBV6-3 to TRBJ2-1, with 10 bases aligning to TRBD2. Germline CDR1 reads MNHEY; CDR2 reads SVGEGT. The CDR3 loop spans 15 amino acids. V was clipped by 6 bases and J by 9 bases; unmatched bases: 11. CDR3 loop: CASSLHGSGGTEQFF. The CDR3 DNA reads TGTGCCAGCAGCCTTCATGGTAGCGGGGGGACTGAGCAGTTCTTC.

V usage is TRBV11-3 and J usage is TRBJ2-7, with 10 positions matching TRBD1. Germline V gives CDR1 SGHNT, CDR2 YENEEA. The CDR3 has 15 amino acids. V gave up 3 bases and J gave up 0 bases; unmatched junction bases: 2. The CDR3 nucleotides read TGTGCCAGCAGCTTGGGACAGGGGTCCTCCTACGAGCAGTACTTC. Translation: CASSLGQGSSYEQYF.

The chain links TRBV27 to TRBJ2-5, with TRBD2 matching 8 bases. The germline CDR1 and CDR2 sequences are MNHEY and SMNVEV (reference sequence). The CDR3 contains 15 residues. V was pared by 5 bases and J by 4 bases, with 9 bases of the junction left unmatched. The CDR3: CASSPGGGRGETQYF. For the CDR3, the DNA is TGTGCCAGCAGTCCCGGGGGGGGGCGGGGAGAGACCCAGTACTTC.

This clone has just one count. The chain employs TRBV4-1 and TRBJ1-2; TRBD1 matches at 10 bases. V shed 0 bases and J 7 bases; nucleotides not matched to a gene: 8. CDR1 is MGHRA, CDR2 YSYEKL, per germline. There are 16 residues in the CDR3. The CDR3 sequence is CASSQDGQGVWRGYTF. The CDR3, as DNA: TGCGCCAGCAGCCAAGACGGACAGGGGGTATGGCGTGGCTACACCTTC.